These 9 T cell receptor beta chains originate from one sample sequenced in a study of blood T cell repertoires in COVID-19. The method was immunoSEQ multiplex PCR; TCRdb's version includes in-frame clones alone and lacks a portion of them. The table includes 200,000 to 250,000 clones, approximately 78% detected once. The sample was PBMCs or T cells enriched from blood (not recorded which). The receptor source for this set is a man between 40 and 49 years old who had recovered from COVID-19.

This chain uses TRBV19 with TRBJ1-5; D possibly corresponds to TRBD1 (6 bases). CDR1 and CDR2 from the germline V gene are LNHDA and SQIVND (reference sequence). The CDR3 has 14 residues. Trimming took off 10 bases at V and 5 bases at J, with 18 bases between the two ends. The CDR3 DNA is TGTGCCACCGAACAGGGCTCGGAGGATCAGCCCCAGCATTTT. It translates to CATEQGSEDQPQHF.

The CDR3 reads CASRSFQETQYF. In DNA form, the CDR3 reads TGCGCCAGCAGATCTTTTCAAGAGACCCAGTACTTC. The genes are TRBV5-1 and TRBJ2-5; D gene uncertain. This CDR3 comprises 12 residues. Germline assignment: CDR1 SGHRS and CDR2 YFSETQ. Trimming took off 5 bases at V and 2 bases at J, with 7 bases between the two ends.

This chain joins TRBV29-1 and TRBJ1-2; D is ambiguous. V gave up 4 bases and J gave up 5 bases, with 23 bases separating them. Per germline, CDR1 SQVTM and CDR2 ANQGSEA. The length of the CDR3 is 16 residues. The CDR3, as DNA: TGCAGCGTTGTTTTACAAGGTCCAAGTAGGGAGTATGGCTACACCTTC. Translated, it gives CSVVLQGPSREYGYTF.

The sample holds a few counts of this clone. This chain connects TRBV30 to TRBJ1-2; D not certain. Germline V gene lookup returns CDR1 GTSNPN and CDR2 SVGIG (reference sequence). The V and J ends lost 4 bases and 2 bases respectively, with 20 bases between them. The CDR3 is made up of 16 amino acids. Written as DNA, the CDR3 is TGTGCCTGGAACAAGAGGGAAACTTGGGGAAACTATGGCTACACCTTC. Protein: CAWNKRETWGNYGYTF.

The J gene is TRBJ2-1, the V gene TRBV27, with 8 bases matching TRBD2. V was pared by 1 base and J by 9 bases, with 11 bases of the junction left unmatched. The CDR3 contains 16 residues. The germline V gene encodes CDR1 MNHEY and CDR2 SMNVEV (reference sequence). The CDR3 DNA reads TGTGCCAGCAGTTTATTGGGGACTAGTTTTTTCGGTGAGCAGTTCTTC. Protein: CASSLLGTSFFGEQFF.

This clone was counted only a few times. The chain recombines TRBV28 with TRBJ2-7; TRBD2 aligns across 9 bases. In germline, CDR1 is MDHEN, CDR2 SYDVKM. The CDR3 loop spans 12 amino acids. The trim removed 8 bases at V and 6 bases at J, leaving 5 bases unmatched. The CDR3 here is CASAGGLPEQYF. The CDR3 region has the DNA TGTGCCAGCGCGGGGGGGCTGCCCGAGCAGTACTTC.

The chain recombines TRBV18 with TRBJ2-1; D might be TRBD2 (8 bases). Germline CDR1 and CDR2: KGHSH and LQKENI. Between the trimmed V and J ends, which lost 8 bases and 3 bases, there was a span of 17 bases. This CDR3 region has 15 residues. CDR3 bases: TGTGCCAGCCGCAGGGGGACTAGTAACTACAATGAGCAGTTCTTC. Translation: CASRRGTSNYNEQFF. The full variable domain, rest sourced from reference TRBV18 and TRBJ2-1, is NAGVMQNPRHLVRRRGQEARLRCSPMKGHSHVYWYRQLPEEGLKFMVYLQKENIIDESGMPKERFSAEFPKEGPSILRIQQVVRGDSAAYFCASRRGTSNYNEQFFGPGTRLTVL.

The chain carries TRBV12-2 and TRBJ1-2; TRBD1 is the table's D call and was not checked against the DNA. TRBV12-2 is designated a pseudogene. This CDR3 spans 17 amino acids. As DNA, the CDR3 is TGTGCAAGTCGCTTAGGTGGTAGGGCAGGGCTATTAGGGGGCTACACCTTC. This sequence encodes CASRLGGRAGLLGGYTF.

The chain employs TRBV29-1 and TRBJ2-7; D call uncertain. CDR1 is SQVTM, CDR2 ANQGSEA, per germline. V was pared by 4 bases and J by 0 bases, with 10 bases between. The CDR3 sequence is 13 residues long. Here the CDR3 DNA reads TGCAGCGTTGGAAAAGCGAACTCCTACGAGCAGTACTTC. Its translation: CSVGKANSYEQYF.